A single TCR delta chain is shown here with its context. CDR3 length: 19 amino acids. Germline V CDR1 and CDR2: GEAIGNYY, EKD. The junction had 9 bases not matched to a gene; V was cut back by 4 bases and J by 0 bases. This entry comes from a study of gamma-delta chains in newborns, infants, children. TCRdb reanalyzed the reads using CATT. The profile shows 4,200 or so delta-chain clones, 6.2% of them singletons. The chain carries TRDV2 and TRDJ3, with 9 positions matching TRDD3. This TCR was recovered from a child who was a newborn, infant or young child, either healthy, febrile or measles-vaccinated (not recorded which). The specimen was blood. In DNA, the CDR3 is TGTGCCTGTGATACTGGGGGACTGAAACCCTCCTGGGACACCCGACAGATGTTTTTC. This translates into CACDTGGLKPSWDTRQMFF.